This TCR beta chain was identified in a study of blood T cell repertoires in COVID-19. Study overall: The origin of the acute and convalescent COVID-19 samples was the United States, Italy and Spain. In each case, the material was cDNA or gDNA derived from T cells, B-cell-depleted T cells, or PBMCs.

Trimming took off 0 bases at V and 1 base at J, with 12 bases between the two ends. CDR1 is KGHSH and CDR2 is LQKENI in the germline V gene. The CDR3 covers 16 residues. Original analysis: Researchers report that nucleated cell counts were estimated from reference gene primer amplification. Using immunoSEQ multiplex PCR, the repertoire was profiled, and TCRdb retains in-frame clones only, with some absent. The D gene and trimming were derived from the DNA, and the V and J assignments and clone size from that table. The sample records 220,000 or so clones, 70% to 85% being singletons. The TCR comes from a woman older than 75 with acute or convalescent COVID-19. The specimen sequenced was peripheral blood. V is TRBV18 and J is TRBJ2-5, with D maybe TRBD1 (5 bases). The CDR3 sequence is CASSPPGRVPQETQYF. In DNA form, the CDR3 reads TGTGCCAGCTCACCACCCGGCAGGGTACCCCAAGAGACCCAGTACTTC.